This T cell receptor (beta chain) was sequenced for a study of cytotoxic CD8 clonotypes in ibrutinib-treated CLL. In the study overall: Response was recorded as partial in approximately 25 patients and complete in 2; at median roughly 73 months, roughly 15 remained remitted and roughly 12 had progressed.

About this clone: The antigen remains undetermined.

Broader study findings: Pretreatment clonality was elevated relative to age-matched healthy donors and paralleled circulating CD8+ T-cell counts. Public clonotypes, found uncommonly, either contracted or stayed stable on treatment.

Cryopreserved PBMCs provided approximately 1.9 micrograms of genomic DNA for the TCR beta libraries. Sequenced by immunoSEQ multiplex PCR; TCRdb stores in-frame clones only, minus some. This sample yields approximately 97,000 clones, of which roughly three quarters are seen a single time; about 26% belongs to the top ten. CDR1 SGHTS and CDR2 YDEGEE come from the germline V gene. The CDR3 totals 14 residues. The ends were cut back, 0 bases at V and 0 bases at J, with 6 bases in the middle. The TCR sequence derives from a human donor with chronic lymphocytic leukemia. The starting material was PBMCs, obtained after 24 months of ibrutinib treatment. The rearrangement uses TRBV5-8 and TRBJ1-1; D is ambiguous. DNA of the CDR3: TGTGCCAGCAGCTTGGGACTGCTGAACACTGAAGCTTTCTTT. Translated, it gives CASSLGLLNTEAFF.